Sequencing of this T cell receptor beta chain was carried out in a study of shared clonotypes between healthy human individuals. Study-level points and caveats: Sampling involved blood alone; tissue repertoires likely differ.

To note about this clone: Its antigen is not identified.

Method: immunoSEQ multiplex PCR; TCRdb's copy keeps in-frame clones and lacks some. Of millions of clones detected, 90% to 95% appear once; the ten largest clones hold more than 0.1%. V was pared by 2 bases and J by 5 bases, with 9 bases between. Germline V gene data show CDR1 as GTSNPN and CDR2 as SVGIG (reference sequence). The CDR3 totals 12 residues. The receptor was derived from a man younger than 35 in good health. The sample comprised naive CD4+ T cells sorted from blood. Subset here: CD45RA+ positively selected. The chain joins TRBV30 to TRBJ1-2; no clear D gene. CDR3 DNA: TGTGCCTGGAGTCTAGGACGGTATGGCTACACCTTC. It is translated as CAWSLGRYGYTF.